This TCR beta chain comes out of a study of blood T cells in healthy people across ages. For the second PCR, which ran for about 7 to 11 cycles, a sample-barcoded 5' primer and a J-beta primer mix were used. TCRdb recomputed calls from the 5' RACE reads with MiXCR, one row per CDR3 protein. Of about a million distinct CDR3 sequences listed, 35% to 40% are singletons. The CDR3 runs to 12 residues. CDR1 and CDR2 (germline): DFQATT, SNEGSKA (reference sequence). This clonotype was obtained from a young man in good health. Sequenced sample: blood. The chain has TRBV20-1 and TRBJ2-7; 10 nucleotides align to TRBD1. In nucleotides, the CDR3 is TGCAGCGGGGGACAGGGGCGCTACGAGCAGTACTTC. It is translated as CSGGQGRYEQYF.